The T cell receptor (beta chain) under discussion was sequenced for a study of T cells in Graves' hyperthyroidism and ophthalmopathy. Study-level background: Peripheral blood was acquired at first diagnosis, ahead of any therapy whatsoever.

There are 13 residues in the CDR3. V lost 6 bases and J lost 7; bases outside the gene matches: 8. Germline loops: CDR1 SNHLY, CDR2 FYNNEI. RNA transcripts were the template for amplifying TCR beta CDR3 regions. TCR CDR3 underwent first-round RT-PCR with the HTBI primer set. One entry per CDR3 protein, called by TCRdb with MiXCR from the multiplex PCR reads. The data hold 300,000 to 400,000 distinct CDR3 sequences, with approximately 15% observed a single time. V gene TRBV2 combines with J gene TRBJ1-1; 7 bases are shared with TRBD1. The sequence was obtained from a woman aged 55 to 70 with Graves' hyperthyroidism. The sequenced sample consisted of blood. The CDR3 sequence is CASSGGTAVEAFF. The CDR3 DNA is TGTGCCAGCAGCGGCGGGACAGCCGTTGAAGCTTTCTTT.